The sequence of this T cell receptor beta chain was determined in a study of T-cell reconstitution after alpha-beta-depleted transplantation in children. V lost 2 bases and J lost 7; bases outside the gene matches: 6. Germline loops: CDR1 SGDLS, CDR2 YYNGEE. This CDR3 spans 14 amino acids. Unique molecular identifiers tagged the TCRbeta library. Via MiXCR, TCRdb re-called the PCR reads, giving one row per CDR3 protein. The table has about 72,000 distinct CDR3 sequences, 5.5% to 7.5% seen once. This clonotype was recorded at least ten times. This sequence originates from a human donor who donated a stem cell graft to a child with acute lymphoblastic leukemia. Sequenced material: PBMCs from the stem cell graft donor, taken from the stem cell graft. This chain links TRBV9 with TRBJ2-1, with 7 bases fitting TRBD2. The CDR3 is CASSVGGPVNEQFF. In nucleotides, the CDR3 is TGTGCCAGCAGCGTGGGAGGGCCGGTAAATGAGCAGTTCTTC.